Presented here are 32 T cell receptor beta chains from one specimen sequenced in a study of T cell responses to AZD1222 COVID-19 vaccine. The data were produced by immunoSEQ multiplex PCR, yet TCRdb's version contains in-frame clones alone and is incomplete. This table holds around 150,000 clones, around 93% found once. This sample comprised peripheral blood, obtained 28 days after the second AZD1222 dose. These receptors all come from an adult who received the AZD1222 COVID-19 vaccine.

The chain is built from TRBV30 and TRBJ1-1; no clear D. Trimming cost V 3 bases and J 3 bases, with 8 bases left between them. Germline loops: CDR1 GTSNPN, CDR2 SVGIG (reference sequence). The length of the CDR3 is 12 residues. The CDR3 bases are TGTGCCTGGAGGGGCACGGACACTGAAGCTTTCTTT. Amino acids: CAWRGTDTEAFF.

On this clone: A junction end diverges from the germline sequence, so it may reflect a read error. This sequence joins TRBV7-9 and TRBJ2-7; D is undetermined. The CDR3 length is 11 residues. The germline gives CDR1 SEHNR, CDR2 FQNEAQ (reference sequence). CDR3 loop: CASSLDYQQYF. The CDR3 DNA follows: TGTGCCAGCAGCTTAGACTACCAGCAGTACTTC.

CDR3 sequence: CASSFDYLRPHNEQFF. DNA of the CDR3: TGTGCCAGCAGTTTTGACTACCTTCGACCCCATAATGAGCAGTTCTTC. V and J are TRBV28 and TRBJ2-1, with D possibly TRBD2 on 5 matching bases. This CDR3 has 16 amino acids. The ends were cut back, 3 bases at V and 7 bases at J, with 19 bases in the middle. From germline, CDR1 is MDHEN and CDR2 SYDVKM.

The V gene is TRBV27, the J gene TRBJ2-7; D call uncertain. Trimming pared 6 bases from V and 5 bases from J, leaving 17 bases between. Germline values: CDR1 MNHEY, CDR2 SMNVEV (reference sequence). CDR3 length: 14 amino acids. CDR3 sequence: CASSSTPESDEQYF. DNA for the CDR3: TGTGCCAGCAGCTCGACGCCCGAATCCGACGAGCAGTACTTC.

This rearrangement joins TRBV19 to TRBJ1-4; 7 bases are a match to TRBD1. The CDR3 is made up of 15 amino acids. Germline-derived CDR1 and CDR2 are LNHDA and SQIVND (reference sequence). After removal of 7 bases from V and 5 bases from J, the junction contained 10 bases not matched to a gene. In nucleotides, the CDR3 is TGTGCCAGTACCACGAAGACAGGGACAAATGAAAAACTGTTTTTT. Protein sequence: CASTTKTGTNEKLFF. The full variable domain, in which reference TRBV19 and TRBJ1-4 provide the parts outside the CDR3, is DGGITQSPKYLFRKEGQNVTLSCEQNLNHDAMYWYRQDPGQGLRLIYYSQIVNDFQKGDIAEGYSVSREKKESFPLTVTSAQKNPTAFYLCASTTKTGTNEKLFFGSGTQLSVL.

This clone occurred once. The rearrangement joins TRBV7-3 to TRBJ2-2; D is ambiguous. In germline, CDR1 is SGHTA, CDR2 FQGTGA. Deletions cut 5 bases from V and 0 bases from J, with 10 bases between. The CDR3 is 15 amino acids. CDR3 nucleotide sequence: TGTGCCAGCAGCGTAGGGCCATCGAACACCGGGGAGCTGTTTTTT. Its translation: CASSVGPSNTGELFF.

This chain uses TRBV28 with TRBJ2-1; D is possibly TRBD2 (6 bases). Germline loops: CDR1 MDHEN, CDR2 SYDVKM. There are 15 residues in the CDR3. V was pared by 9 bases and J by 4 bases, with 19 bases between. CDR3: CASTTGTSAYNEQFF. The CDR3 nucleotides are TGTGCCAGTACTACCGGGACTTCAGCTTACAATGAGCAGTTCTTC.

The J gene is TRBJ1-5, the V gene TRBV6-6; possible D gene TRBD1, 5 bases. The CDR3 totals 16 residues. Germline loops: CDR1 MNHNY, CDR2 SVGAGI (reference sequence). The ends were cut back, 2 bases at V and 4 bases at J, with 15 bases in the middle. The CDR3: CASSYAFGGINQPQHF. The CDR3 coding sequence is TGTGCCAGCAGTTACGCTTTTGGGGGTATAAATCAGCCCCAGCATTTT.

This CDR3 reads CASSVVRPRGLLSWEQYF. In DNA form, the CDR3 reads TGTGCCAGCAGCGTAGTAAGGCCCAGGGGACTTCTCTCCTGGGAGCAGTACTTC. V gene TRBV9 combines with J gene TRBJ2-7; D is tentatively TRBD1 or TRBD2 (6 bases each). Trimming pared 0 bases from V and 7 bases from J, leaving 26 bases between. This CDR3 comprises 18 residues. Per germline, CDR1 SGDLS and CDR2 YYNGEE.

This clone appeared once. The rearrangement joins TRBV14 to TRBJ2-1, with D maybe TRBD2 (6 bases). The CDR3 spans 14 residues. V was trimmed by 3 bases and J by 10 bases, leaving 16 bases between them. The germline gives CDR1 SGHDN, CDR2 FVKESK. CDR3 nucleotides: TGTGCCAGCAGCCACCAGACTAGTCAGCAGGAGCAGTTCTTC. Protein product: CASSHQTSQQEQFF. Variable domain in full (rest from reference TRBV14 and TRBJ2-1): EAGVTQFPSHSVIEKGQTVTLRCDPISGHDNLYWYRRVMGKEIKFLLHFVKESKQDESGMPNNRFLAERTGGTYSTLKVQPAELEDSGVYFCASSHQTSQQEQFFGPGTRLTVL.

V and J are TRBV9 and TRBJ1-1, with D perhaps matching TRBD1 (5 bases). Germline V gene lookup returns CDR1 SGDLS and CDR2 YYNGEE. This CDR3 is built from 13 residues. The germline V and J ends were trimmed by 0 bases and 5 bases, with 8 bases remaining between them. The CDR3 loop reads CASSVVGETEAFF. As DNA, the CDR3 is TGTGCCAGCAGCGTAGTAGGGGAAACTGAAGCTTTCTTT.

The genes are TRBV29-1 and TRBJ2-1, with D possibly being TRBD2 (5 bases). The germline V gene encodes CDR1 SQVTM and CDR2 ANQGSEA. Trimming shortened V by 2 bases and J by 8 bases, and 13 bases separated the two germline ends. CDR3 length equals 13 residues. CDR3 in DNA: TGCAGCGTTGAACGGGAATCTGGTTATGAGCAGTTCTTC. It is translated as CSVERESGYEQFF.

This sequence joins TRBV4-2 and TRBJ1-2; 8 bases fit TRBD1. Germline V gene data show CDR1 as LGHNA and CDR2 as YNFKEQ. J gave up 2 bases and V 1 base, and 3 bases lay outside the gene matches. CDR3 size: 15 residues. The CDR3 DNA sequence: TGTGCCAGCAGCCAAGGGTCAGGGGGCAACTATGGCTACACCTTC. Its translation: CASSQGSGGNYGYTF.

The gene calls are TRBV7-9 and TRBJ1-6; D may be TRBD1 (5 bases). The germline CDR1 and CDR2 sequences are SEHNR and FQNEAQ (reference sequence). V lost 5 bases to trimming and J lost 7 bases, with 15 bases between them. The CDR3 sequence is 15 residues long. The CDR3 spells CASSLEPTANSPLHF. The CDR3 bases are TGTGCCAGCAGCCTCGAACCGACAGCAAATTCACCCCTCCACTTT.

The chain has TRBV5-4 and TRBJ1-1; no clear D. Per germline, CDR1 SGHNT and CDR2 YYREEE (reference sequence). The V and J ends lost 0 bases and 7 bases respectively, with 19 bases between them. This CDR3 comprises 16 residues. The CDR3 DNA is TGTGCCAGCAGCTTGGCAAGGGCAGCTGGCTACCGTGAAGCTTTCTTT. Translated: CASSLARAAGYREAFF.

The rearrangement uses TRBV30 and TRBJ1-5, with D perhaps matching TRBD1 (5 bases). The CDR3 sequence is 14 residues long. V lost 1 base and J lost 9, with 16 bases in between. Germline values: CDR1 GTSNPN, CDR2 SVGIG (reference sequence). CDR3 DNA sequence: TGTGCCTGGAGTGGCCCGGGGCCCACAGTGCCCCAGCATTTT. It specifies CAWSGPGPTVPQHF.

CDR3 sequence (DNA): TGTGCCAGCCGAGACATGCTCTCCTACGAGCAGTACTTC. This encodes CASRDMLSYEQYF. The chain has TRBV3-1 (or the pseudogene TRBV3-2) and TRBJ2-7; D unresolved. The V end was cut by 8 bases, the J end by 0 bases, with 11 bases between. This CDR3 contains 13 residues. Germline V gene lookup returns CDR1 LGHDT and CDR2 YNNKEL (reference sequence).

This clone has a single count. This chain's CDR3 is CASGEEYNEQFF. For the CDR3, the DNA is TGTGCCAGCGGGGAGGAGTACAATGAGCAGTTCTTC. This chain uses TRBV3-1 (or the pseudogene TRBV3-2) with TRBJ2-1; possible D gene TRBD2, 6 bases. The ends were cut back, 8 bases at V and 4 bases at J, with 9 bases in the middle. CDR1 and CDR2 (germline): LGHDT, YNNKEL (reference sequence). This CDR3 comprises 12 residues.

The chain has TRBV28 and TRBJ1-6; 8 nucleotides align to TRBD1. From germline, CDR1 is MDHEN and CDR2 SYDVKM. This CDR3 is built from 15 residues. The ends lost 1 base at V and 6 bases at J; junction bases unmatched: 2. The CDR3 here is CASSLSDRGNSPLHF. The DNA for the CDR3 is TGTGCCAGCAGTTTATCCGACAGGGGTAATTCACCCCTCCACTTT. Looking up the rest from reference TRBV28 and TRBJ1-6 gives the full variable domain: DVKVTQSSRYLVKRTGEKVFLECVQDMDHENMFWYRQDPGLGLRLIYFSYDVKMKEKGDIPEGYSVSREKKERFSLILESASTNQTSMYLCASSLSDRGNSPLHFGNGTRLTVT.

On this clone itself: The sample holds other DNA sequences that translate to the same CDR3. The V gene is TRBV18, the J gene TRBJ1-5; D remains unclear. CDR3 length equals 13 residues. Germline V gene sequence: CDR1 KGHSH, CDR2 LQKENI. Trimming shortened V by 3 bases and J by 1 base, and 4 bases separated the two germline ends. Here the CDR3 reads CASSPDSNQPQHF. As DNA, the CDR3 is TGTGCCAGCTCACCTGACAGCAATCAGCCCCAGCATTTT.

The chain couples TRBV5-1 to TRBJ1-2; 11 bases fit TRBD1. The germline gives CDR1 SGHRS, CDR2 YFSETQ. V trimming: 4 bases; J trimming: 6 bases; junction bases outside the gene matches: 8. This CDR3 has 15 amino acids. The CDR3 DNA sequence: TGCGCCAGCAGCCCCCAGGGGACAGGGGGTGATGGCTACACCTTC. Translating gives CASSPQGTGGDGYTF.

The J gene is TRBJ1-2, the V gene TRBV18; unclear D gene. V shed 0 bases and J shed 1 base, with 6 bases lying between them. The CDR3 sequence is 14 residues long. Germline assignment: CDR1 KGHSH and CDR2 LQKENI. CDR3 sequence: CASSPPSFNYGYTF. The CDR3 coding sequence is TGTGCCAGCTCACCACCGTCATTTAACTATGGCTACACCTTC.

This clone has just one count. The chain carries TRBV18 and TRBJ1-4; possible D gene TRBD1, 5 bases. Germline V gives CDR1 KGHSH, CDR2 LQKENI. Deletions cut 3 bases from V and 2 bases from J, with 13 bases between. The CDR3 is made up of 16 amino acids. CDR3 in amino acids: CASSPSLGGTNEKLFF. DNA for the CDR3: TGTGCCAGCTCACCGTCGCTGGGGGGGACTAATGAAAAACTGTTTTTT.

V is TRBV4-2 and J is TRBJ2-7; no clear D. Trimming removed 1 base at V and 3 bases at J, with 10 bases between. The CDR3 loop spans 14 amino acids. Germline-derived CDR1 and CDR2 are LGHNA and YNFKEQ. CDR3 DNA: TGTGCCAGCAGCCAAGGGACGGTCCGCTACGAGCAGTACTTC. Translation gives CASSQGTVRYEQYF.

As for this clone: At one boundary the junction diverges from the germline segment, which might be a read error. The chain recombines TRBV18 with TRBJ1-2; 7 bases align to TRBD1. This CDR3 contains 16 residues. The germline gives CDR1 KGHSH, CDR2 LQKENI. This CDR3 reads CASSPQRQGSDYGYTF. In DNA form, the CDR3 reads TGTGCCAGCTCCCCACAACGACAGGGTAGTGACTATGGCTACACCTTC. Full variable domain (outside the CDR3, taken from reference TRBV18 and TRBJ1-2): NAGVMQNPRHLVRRRGQEARLRCSPMKGHSHVYWYRQLPEEGLKFMVYLQKENIIDESGMPKERFSAEFPKEGPSILRIQQVVRGDSAAYFCASSPQRQGSDYGYTFGSGTRLTVV.

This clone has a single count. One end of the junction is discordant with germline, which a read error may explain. CDR3: CASNLARGPNTGELFF. CDR3 bases: TGTGCCAGTAATTTGGCGAGGGGGCCGAATACCGGGGAGCTGTTTTTT. The gene calls are TRBV19 and TRBJ2-2, with 7 bases identical to TRBD1. This CDR3 is 16 amino acids long. From germline, CDR1 is LNHDA and CDR2 SQIVND (reference sequence).

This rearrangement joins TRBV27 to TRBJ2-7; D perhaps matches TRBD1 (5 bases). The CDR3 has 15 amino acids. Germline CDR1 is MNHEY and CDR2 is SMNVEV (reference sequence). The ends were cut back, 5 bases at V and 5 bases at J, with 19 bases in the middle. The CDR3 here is CASSPTPGILNEQYF. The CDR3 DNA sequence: TGTGCCAGCAGTCCAACTCCAGGGATTCTCAACGAGCAGTACTTC.

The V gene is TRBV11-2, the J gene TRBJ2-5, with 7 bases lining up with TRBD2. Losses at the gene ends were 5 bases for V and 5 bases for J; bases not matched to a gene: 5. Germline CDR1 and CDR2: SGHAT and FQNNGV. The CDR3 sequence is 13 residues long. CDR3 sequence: CASSPGLGETQYF. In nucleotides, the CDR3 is TGTGCCAGCAGCCCCGGACTAGGGGAGACCCAGTACTTC.

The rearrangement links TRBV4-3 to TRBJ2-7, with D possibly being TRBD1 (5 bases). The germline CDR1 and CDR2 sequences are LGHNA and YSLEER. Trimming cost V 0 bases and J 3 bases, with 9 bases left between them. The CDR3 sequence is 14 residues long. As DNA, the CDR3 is TGCGCCAGCAGCCAAGATTCGCAGGGCTACGAGCAGTACTTC. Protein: CASSQDSQGYEQYF.

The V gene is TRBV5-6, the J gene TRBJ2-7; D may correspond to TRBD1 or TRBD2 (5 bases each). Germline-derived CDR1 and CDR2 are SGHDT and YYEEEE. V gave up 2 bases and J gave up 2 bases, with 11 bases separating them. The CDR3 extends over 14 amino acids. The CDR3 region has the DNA TGTGCCAGCAGCTTTTTCGGGGCGCCCTACGAGCAGTACTTC. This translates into CASSFFGAPYEQYF.

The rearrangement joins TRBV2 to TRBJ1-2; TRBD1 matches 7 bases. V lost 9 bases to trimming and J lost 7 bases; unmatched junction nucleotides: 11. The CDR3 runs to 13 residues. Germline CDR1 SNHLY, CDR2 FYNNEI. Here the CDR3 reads CARSDRSPFGYTF. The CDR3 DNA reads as TGTGCCAGGTCGGACAGGTCCCCATTTGGCTACACCTTC.

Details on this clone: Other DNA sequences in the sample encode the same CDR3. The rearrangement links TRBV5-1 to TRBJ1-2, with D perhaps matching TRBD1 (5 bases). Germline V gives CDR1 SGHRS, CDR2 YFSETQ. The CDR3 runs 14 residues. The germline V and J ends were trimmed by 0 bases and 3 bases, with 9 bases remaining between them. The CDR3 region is CASSLDTGHYGYTF. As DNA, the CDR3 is TGCGCCAGCAGCTTGGATACGGGGCACTATGGCTACACCTTC.